This T cell receptor beta chain emerged from a study of blood T cell repertoires in COVID-19. How the authors handled the data: By means of reference gene primer amplification, nucleated cell counts were estimated. Measured with immunoSEQ multiplex PCR; TCRdb has only the in-frame clones, and not every one. V and J calls and clone size are copied from that table; D and trimming were computed from the DNA. The repertoire includes 65,000 to 70,000 clones, just over 85% of them detected once, and approximately 1.4% sits in the top ten. Sample: peripheral blood. The clonotype originates from a woman aged 60-75 years with acute or convalescent COVID-19.

The CDR3 loop is CASSEISWGGEETQYF. For the CDR3, the DNA is TGTGCCAGCAGTGAAATAAGCTGGGGCGGCGAGGAGACCCAGTACTTC. The chain employs TRBV2 and TRBJ2-5; possible D gene TRBD1, 5 bases. Germline V gives CDR1 SNHLY, CDR2 FYNNEI. Trimming removed 2 bases at V and 5 bases at J, with 18 bases between. CDR3 length equals 16 residues.